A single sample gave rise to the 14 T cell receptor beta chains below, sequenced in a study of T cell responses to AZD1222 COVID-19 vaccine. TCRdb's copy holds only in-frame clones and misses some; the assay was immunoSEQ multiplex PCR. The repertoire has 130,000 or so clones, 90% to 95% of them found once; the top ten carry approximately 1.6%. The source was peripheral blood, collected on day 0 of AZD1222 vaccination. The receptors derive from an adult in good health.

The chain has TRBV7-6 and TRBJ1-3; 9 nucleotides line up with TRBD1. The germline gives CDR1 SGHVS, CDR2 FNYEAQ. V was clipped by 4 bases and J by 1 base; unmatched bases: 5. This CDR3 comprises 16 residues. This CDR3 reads CASSSGQGWSGNTIYF. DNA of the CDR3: TGTGCCAGCAGCTCGGGACAGGGTTGGTCTGGAAACACCATATATTTT.

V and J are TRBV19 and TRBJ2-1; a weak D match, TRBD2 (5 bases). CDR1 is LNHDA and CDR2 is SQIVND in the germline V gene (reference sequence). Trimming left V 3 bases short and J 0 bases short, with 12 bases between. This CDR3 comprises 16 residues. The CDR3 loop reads CASSMDGMSSYNEQFF. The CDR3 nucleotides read TGTGCCAGTAGTATGGACGGGATGAGCTCCTACAATGAGCAGTTCTTC. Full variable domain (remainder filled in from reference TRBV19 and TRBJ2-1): DGGITQSPKYLFRKEGQNVTLSCEQNLNHDAMYWYRQDPGQGLRLIYYSQIVNDFQKGDIAEGYSVSREKKESFPLTVTSAQKNPTAFYLCASSMDGMSSYNEQFFGPGTRLTVL.

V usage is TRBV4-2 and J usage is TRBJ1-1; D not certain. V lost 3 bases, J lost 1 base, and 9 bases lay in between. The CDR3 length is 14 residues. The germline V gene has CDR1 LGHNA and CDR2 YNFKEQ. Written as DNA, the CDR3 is TGTGCCAGCAGCCAGGGGTCAGGGAACACTGAAGCTTTCTTT. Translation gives CASSQGSGNTEAFF.

CDR3 in DNA: TGTGCCACCAGCAGAGCCGGACCGGATAATTCACCCCTCCACTTT. This sequence encodes CATSRAGPDNSPLHF. The chain recombines TRBV15 with TRBJ1-6; D ambiguous. This CDR3 comprises 15 residues. Trimming took off 1 base at V and 5 bases at J, with 9 bases between the two ends. Germline V gene data show CDR1 as LNHNV and CDR2 as YYDKDF (reference sequence).

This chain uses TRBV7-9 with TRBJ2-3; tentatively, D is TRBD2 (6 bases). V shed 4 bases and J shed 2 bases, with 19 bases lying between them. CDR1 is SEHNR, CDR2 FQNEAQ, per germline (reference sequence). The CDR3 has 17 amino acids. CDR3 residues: CASSSPRNGGITDTQYF. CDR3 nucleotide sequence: TGTGCCAGCAGCTCGCCAAGGAATGGGGGGATCACAGATACGCAGTATTTT.

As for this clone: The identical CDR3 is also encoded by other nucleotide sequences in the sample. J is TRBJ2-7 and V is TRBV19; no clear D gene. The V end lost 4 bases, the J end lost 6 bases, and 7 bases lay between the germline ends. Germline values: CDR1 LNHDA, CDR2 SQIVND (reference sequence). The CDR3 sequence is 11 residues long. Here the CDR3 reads CASSTAREQYF. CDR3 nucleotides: TGTGCCAGTAGTACCGCCCGCGAGCAGTACTTC.

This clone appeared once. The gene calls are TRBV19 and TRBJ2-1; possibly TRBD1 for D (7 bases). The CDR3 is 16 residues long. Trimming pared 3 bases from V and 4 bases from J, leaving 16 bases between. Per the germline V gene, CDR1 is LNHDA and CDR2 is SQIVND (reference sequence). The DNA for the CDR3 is TGTGCCAGTAGTATGGGGGGACAGCGACTTTACAATGAGCAGTTCTTC. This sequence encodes CASSMGGQRLYNEQFF.

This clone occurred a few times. The CDR3 region is CASSVMSGINYGYTF. The CDR3 DNA sequence: TGTGCCAGCAGCGTCATGTCAGGAATTAACTATGGCTACACCTTC. The V call is TRBV7-8, the J call TRBJ1-2, with D uncertain. The CDR3 is 15 amino acids. Germline loops: CDR1 SGHVS, CDR2 FQNEAQ. The V and J ends lost 5 bases and 1 base respectively, with 14 bases between them.

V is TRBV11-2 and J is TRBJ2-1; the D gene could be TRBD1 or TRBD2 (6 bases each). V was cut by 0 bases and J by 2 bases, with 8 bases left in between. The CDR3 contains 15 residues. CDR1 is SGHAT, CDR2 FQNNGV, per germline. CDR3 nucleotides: TGTGCCAGCAGCTTAGAAGGGGGGACCTACAATGAGCAGTTCTTC. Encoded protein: CASSLEGGTYNEQFF.

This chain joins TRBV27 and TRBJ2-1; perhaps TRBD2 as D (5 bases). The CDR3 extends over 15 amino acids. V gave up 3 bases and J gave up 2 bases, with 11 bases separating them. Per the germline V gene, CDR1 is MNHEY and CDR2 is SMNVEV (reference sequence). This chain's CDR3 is CASSFEGSPYNEQFF. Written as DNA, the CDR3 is TGTGCCAGCAGTTTTGAGGGTTCCCCCTACAATGAGCAGTTCTTC.

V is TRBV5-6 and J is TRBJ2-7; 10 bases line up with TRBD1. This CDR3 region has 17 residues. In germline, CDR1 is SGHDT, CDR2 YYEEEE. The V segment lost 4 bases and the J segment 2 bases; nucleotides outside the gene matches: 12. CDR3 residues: CASSRDNRDRGTYEQYF. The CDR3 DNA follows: TGTGCCAGCAGCCGAGATAACCGGGACAGGGGAACCTACGAGCAGTACTTC.

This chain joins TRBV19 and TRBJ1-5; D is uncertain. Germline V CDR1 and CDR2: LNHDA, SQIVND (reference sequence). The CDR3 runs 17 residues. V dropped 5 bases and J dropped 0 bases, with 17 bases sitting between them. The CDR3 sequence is CASSVRAAGDSNQPQHF. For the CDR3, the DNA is TGTGCCAGTAGTGTGCGAGCCGCCGGTGATAGCAATCAGCCCCAGCATTTT.

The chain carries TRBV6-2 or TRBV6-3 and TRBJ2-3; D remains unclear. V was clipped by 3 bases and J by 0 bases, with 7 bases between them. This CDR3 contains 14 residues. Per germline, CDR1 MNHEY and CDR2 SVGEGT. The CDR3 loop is CASSYVGSTDTQYF. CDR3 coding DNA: TGTGCCAGCAGTTATGTCGGTAGCACAGATACGCAGTATTTT.

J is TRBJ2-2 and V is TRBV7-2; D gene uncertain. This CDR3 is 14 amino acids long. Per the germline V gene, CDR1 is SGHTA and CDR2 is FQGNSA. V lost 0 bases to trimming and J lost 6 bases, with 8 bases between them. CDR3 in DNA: TGTGCCAGCAGCTTAGCGCTTACGTCCGGGGAGCTGTTTTTT. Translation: CASSLALTSGELFF.